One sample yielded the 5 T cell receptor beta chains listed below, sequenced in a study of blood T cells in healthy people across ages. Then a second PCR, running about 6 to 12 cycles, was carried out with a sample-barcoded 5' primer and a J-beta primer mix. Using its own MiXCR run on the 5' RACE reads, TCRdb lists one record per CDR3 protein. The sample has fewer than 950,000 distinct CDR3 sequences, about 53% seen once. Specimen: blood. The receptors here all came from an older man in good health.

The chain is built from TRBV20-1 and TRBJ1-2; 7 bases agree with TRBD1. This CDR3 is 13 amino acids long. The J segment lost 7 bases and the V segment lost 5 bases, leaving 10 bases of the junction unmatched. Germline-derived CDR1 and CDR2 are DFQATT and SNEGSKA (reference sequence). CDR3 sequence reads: CSARTGDRGGYTF. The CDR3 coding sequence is TGCAGTGCTCGTACAGGGGACAGAGGTGGCTACACCTTC.

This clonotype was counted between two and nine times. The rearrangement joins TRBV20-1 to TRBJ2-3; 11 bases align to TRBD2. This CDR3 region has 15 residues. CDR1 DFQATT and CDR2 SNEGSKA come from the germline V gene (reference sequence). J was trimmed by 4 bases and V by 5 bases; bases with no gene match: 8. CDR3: CSALGTSGWADTQYF. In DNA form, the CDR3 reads TGCAGTGCTTTGGGGACTAGCGGATGGGCAGATACGCAGTATTTT.

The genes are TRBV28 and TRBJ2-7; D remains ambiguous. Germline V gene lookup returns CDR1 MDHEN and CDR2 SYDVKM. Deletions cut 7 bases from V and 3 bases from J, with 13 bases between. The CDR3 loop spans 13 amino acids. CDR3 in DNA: TGTGCCAGCAAGGGCACAGATAACTACGAGCAGTACTTC. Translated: CASKGTDNYEQYF.

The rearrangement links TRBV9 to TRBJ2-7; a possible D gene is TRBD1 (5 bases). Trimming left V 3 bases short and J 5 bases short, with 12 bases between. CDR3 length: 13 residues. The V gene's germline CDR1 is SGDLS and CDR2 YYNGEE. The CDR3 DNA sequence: TGTGCCAGCAGCGGGGGCGGCCCCCACGAGCAGTACTTC. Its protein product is CASSGGGPHEQYF.

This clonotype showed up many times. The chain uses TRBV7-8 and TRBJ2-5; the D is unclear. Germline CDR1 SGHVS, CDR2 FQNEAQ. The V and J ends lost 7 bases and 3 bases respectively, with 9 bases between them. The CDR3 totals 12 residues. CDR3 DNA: TGTGCCAGCACGGGCGGAGAAGAGACCCAGTACTTC. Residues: CASTGGEETQYF.